These 9 T cell receptor beta chains came from one sample sequenced in a study of vaccination effects on CD4 cells after COVID-19. Antigen-specific CD4+ T cells were expanded (with viral peptide pools) by the ViraFEST assay ahead of sequencing. Upon completion of approximately ten days in culture, CD4+ T cells were isolated. TCRdb keeps only in-frame clones here, not all; method: immunoSEQ multiplex PCR. The sample shows about 79,000 clones, approximately 74% of them seen only once. The antigens these receptors bind are not known. The sample here was CD4+ T cells from PBMCs cultured with HCoV-229E spike peptides, taken before COVID-19 vaccination. These receptors all come from a human donor who received a COVID-19 vaccine.

The chain joins TRBV2 to TRBJ1-2, with TRBD1 as a possible D gene (5 bases). The CDR3 has 15 amino acids. Germline V CDR1 and CDR2: SNHLY, FYNNEI. Between the trimmed V and J ends, which lost 5 bases and 8 bases, there was a span of 21 bases. The chain's CDR3 is CASSSSPTGARGYTF. The DNA of the CDR3 is TGTGCCAGCAGTTCATCCCCAACAGGAGCTAGGGGCTACACCTTC.

V gene TRBV24-1 combines with J gene TRBJ2-1; D possibly matches TRBD1 or TRBD2 (6 bases each). The CDR3 contains 15 residues. With 3 bases removed from V and 6 bases from J, the gap between germline ends came to 14 bases. Germline V gene lookup returns CDR1 KGHDR and CDR2 SFDVKD. The CDR3 loop reads CATSDPGARLNEQFF. CDR3 DNA: TGTGCCACCAGTGATCCGGGGGCCCGCCTCAATGAGCAGTTCTTC.

As DNA, the CDR3 is TGTGCCAGCAGCTGGGTGGGGAGGGGGGGCCAGCCCCAGCATTTT. Its translation: CASSWVGRGGQPQHF. This chain uses TRBV6-6 with TRBJ1-5, with D tentatively TRBD1 (6 bases). CDR3 length equals 15 residues. V was pared by 6 bases and J by 7 bases, with 19 bases between. Germline CDR1 is MNHNY and CDR2 is SVGAGI (reference sequence).

V gene TRBV28 combines with J gene TRBJ1-6; 9 positions agree with TRBD1. Trimming removed 6 bases from V and 3 bases from J; junction bases left unmatched: 9. The germline CDR1 and CDR2 sequences are MDHEN and SYDVKM. The length of the CDR3 is 17 residues. The CDR3 loop reads CASRTPGQGLYNSPLHF. The CDR3 region has the DNA TGTGCCAGCAGAACCCCGGGACAGGGCCTCTATAATTCACCCCTCCACTTT.

The chain is built from TRBV3-1 (or the pseudogene TRBV3-2) and TRBJ2-7; D gene ambiguous. This CDR3 has 19 residues. Deletions cut 0 bases from V and 3 bases from J, with 24 bases between. Germline CDR1 and CDR2: LGHDT and YNNKEL (reference sequence). CDR3 nucleotides: TGTGCCAGCAGCCAAGATCAACTCTTGGGTCAGGTCATCAACTACGAGCAGTACGTC. Its translation is CASSQDQLLGQVINYEQYV.

This clone was seen more than once but under ten times. The chain combines TRBV3-1 (or the pseudogene TRBV3-2) with TRBJ1-2; 7 bases map to TRBD1. The CDR3 has 16 residues. The ends lost 1 base at V and 4 bases at J; junction bases unmatched: 9. Germline V gene lookup returns CDR1 LGHDT and CDR2 YNNKEL (reference sequence). The CDR3 loop reads CASSQVGQGDLYGYTF. CDR3 in DNA: TGTGCCAGCAGCCAAGTTGGGCAGGGGGACCTCTATGGCTACACCTTC.

V usage is TRBV18 and J usage is TRBJ1-1, with a weak D call TRBD1 (5 bases). The CDR3 is 14 residues long. Germline V gives CDR1 KGHSH, CDR2 LQKENI. Trimming took off 6 bases at V and 1 base at J, with 12 bases between the two ends. Written as DNA, the CDR3 is TGTGCCAGCTCCTTCGACAGAAGGAACACTGAAGCTTTCTTT. This encodes CASSFDRRNTEAFF.

The chain carries TRBV3-1 (or the pseudogene TRBV3-2) and TRBJ1-3; no firm D call. Germline V gene data show CDR1 as LGHDT and CDR2 as YNNKEL (reference sequence). CDR3 size: 16 residues. Trimming took off 7 bases at V and 0 bases at J, with 16 bases between the two ends. The CDR3 DNA reads as TGTGCCAGCACCGACGAGACCGTCAGCTCTGGAAACACCATATATTTT. Amino acid sequence: CASTDETVSSGNTIYF.

The V gene is TRBV15, the J gene TRBJ2-5, with D tentatively TRBD1 or TRBD2 (6 bases each). Looked up from germline, CDR1 is LNHNV and CDR2 is YYDKDF (reference sequence). The CDR3 covers 13 residues. V was clipped by 8 bases and J by 2 bases, with 12 bases between them. CDR3 DNA sequence: TGTGCCACCGGGGGGCGGTCTCAAGAGACCCAGTACTTC. Protein sequence: CATGGRSQETQYF.